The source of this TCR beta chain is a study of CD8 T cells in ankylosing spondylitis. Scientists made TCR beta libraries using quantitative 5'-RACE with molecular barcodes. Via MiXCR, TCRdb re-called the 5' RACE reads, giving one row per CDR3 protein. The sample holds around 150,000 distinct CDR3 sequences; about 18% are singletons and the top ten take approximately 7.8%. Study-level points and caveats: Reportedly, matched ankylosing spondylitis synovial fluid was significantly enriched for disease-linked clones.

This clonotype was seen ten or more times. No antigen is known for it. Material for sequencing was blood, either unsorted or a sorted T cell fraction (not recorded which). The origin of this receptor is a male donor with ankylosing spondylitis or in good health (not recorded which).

CDR3 sequence (DNA): TGCAGCGGTTGGACAGGGGGTAACTATGGCTACACCTTC. This codes for CSGWTGGNYGYTF. V and J are TRBV29-1 and TRBJ1-2; 10 positions agree with TRBD1. The ends lost 7 bases at V and 1 base at J; junction bases unmatched: 3. The germline V gene has CDR1 SQVTM and CDR2 ANQGSEA. The CDR3 loop spans 13 amino acids.